The 24 T cell receptor beta chains in this list originate from one sample, sequenced in a study of blood T cells in healthy people across ages. A J-beta primer mix and a sample-barcoded 5' primer were used in a second PCR of about 6 to 12 cycles. TCRdb processed the 5' RACE reads anew with MiXCR; each CDR3 protein has one entry. Of some 1.8 million distinct CDR3 sequences in the sample, approximately 39% were seen once. The sequencing sample was made of blood. These receptors were taken from a human donor in good health.

The chain combines TRBV7-9 with TRBJ1-1, with 7 bases aligning to TRBD1. The length of the CDR3 is 17 residues. V lost 0 bases and J lost 1; bases outside the gene matches: 8. Germline V CDR1 and CDR2: SEHNR, FQNEAQ (reference sequence). Here the CDR3 reads CASSLARWGQPNTEAFF. CDR3 DNA sequence: TGTGCCAGCAGCTTAGCGAGGTGGGGACAGCCGAACACTGAAGCTTTCTTT.

V gene TRBV10-3 combines with J gene TRBJ2-1, with D uncertain. CDR1 is ENHRY and CDR2 is SYGVKD in the germline V gene. The CDR3 runs 13 residues. V shed 3 bases and J shed 8 bases, with 11 bases lying between them. Here the CDR3 DNA reads TGTGCCATCAGTGACCCTAGGGTTGATGAGCAGTTCTTC. It encodes CAISDPRVDEQFF.

This clonotype has more than one count but fewer than ten. The rearrangement joins TRBV27 to TRBJ2-1; the match to TRBD2 covers 11 bases. J gave up 7 bases and V 11 bases, and 10 bases lay outside the gene matches. Germline-derived CDR1 and CDR2 are MNHEY and SMNVEV (reference sequence). CDR3 length: 14 residues. The CDR3: CASSGLAEMNEQFF. CDR3 coding DNA: TGTGCCTCGTCGGGACTAGCGGAGATGAATGAGCAGTTCTTC.

The V and J genes are TRBV19 and TRBJ1-2; D unclear. CDR1 LNHDA and CDR2 SQIVND come from the germline V gene (reference sequence). Trimming pared 3 bases from V and 3 bases from J, leaving 17 bases between. The CDR3 is 16 amino acids. For the CDR3, the DNA is TGTGCCAGTAGTATGTCTTTGGAGGGCGAGGACTATGGCTACACCTTC. Protein product: CASSMSLEGEDYGYTF.

This sequence joins TRBV4-1 and TRBJ1-4, with D perhaps matching TRBD1 (5 bases). Between the trimmed V and J ends, which lost 2 bases and 3 bases, there was a span of 13 bases. Germline values: CDR1 MGHRA, CDR2 YSYEKL. The CDR3 covers 16 residues. The CDR3 is CASSQRRVRANEKLFF. CDR3 sequence (DNA): TGCGCCAGCAGCCAACGCAGGGTTCGGGCTAATGAAAAACTGTTTTTT.

V and J are TRBV20-1 and TRBJ2-3; D is unresolved. The germline gives CDR1 DFQATT, CDR2 SNEGSKA (reference sequence). Between the trimmed V and J ends, which lost 5 bases and 2 bases, there was a span of 8 bases. The length of the CDR3 is 12 residues. The CDR3 here is CSAGRDTDTQYF. CDR3 in DNA: TGCAGTGCTGGTAGGGACACAGATACGCAGTATTTT.

As DNA, the CDR3 is TGTGCCAGCAGCTTAGTTTCCGGGGGAAGCTCCTACAATGAGCAGTTCTTC. It is translated as CASSLVSGGSSYNEQFF. The chain links TRBV11-2 to TRBJ2-1, with D perhaps TRBD2 (6 bases). The CDR3 is made up of 17 amino acids. V gave up 1 base and J gave up 0 bases, with 13 bases separating them. The germline V gene encodes CDR1 SGHAT and CDR2 FQNNGV.

This chain joins TRBV14 and TRBJ1-2; the D gene is possibly TRBD1 (5 bases). Trimming took 2 bases from V and 0 from J, leaving 10 bases between them. The CDR3 covers 15 residues. Germline V lookup: CDR1 SGHDN, CDR2 FVKESK. The CDR3 DNA reads as TGTGCCAGCAGCCAATCTGGGGCAACTAACTATGGCTACACCTTC. This gives the protein CASSQSGATNYGYTF.

This clonotype was counted only a few times. V is TRBV6-5 and J is TRBJ1-2; D gene ambiguous. V lost 5 bases to trimming and J lost 8 bases, with 12 bases between them. Germline-derived CDR1 and CDR2 are MNHEY and SVGAGI. There are 12 residues in the CDR3. The chain's CDR3 is CASSELYGGYTF. As DNA, the CDR3 is TGTGCCAGCAGTGAGCTTTATGGCGGCTACACCTTC.

V usage is TRBV10-3 and J usage is TRBJ2-7; TRBD1 might be the D (5 bases). The V and J ends lost 4 bases and 5 bases respectively, with 9 bases between them. The CDR3 consists of 12 residues. The germline V gene has CDR1 ENHRY and CDR2 SYGVKD. The CDR3 sequence: CAISGPGNEQYF. The CDR3 DNA reads as TGTGCCATCAGTGGTCCAGGGAACGAGCAGTACTTC.

The genes are TRBV10-3 and TRBJ2-3, with D tentatively TRBD1 or TRBD2 (5 bases each). There are 15 residues in the CDR3. V lost 4 bases and J 3 bases, leaving 14 bases between the germline ends. Looked up from germline, CDR1 is ENHRY and CDR2 is SYGVKD. For the CDR3, the DNA is TGTGCCATCAGTGCCCCCGGGGCTGAAACAGATACGCAGTATTTT. Translated: CAISAPGAETDTQYF.

V usage is TRBV20-1 and J usage is TRBJ2-1; D not resolved. The CDR3 loop spans 12 amino acids. Trimming took off 6 bases at V and 7 bases at J, with 13 bases between the two ends. Per germline, CDR1 DFQATT and CDR2 SNEGSKA (reference sequence). The CDR3: CSATPLGNEQFF. The CDR3 DNA reads TGCAGTGCGACCCCCTTAGGGAATGAGCAGTTCTTC.

This clonotype was detected a few times. The V gene is TRBV4-1, the J gene TRBJ2-7; 10 nucleotides agree with TRBD1. This CDR3 comprises 15 residues. Germline loops: CDR1 MGHRA, CDR2 YSYEKL. Trimming at V came to 1 base and at J to 3 bases, leaving 3 bases not matched to a gene. This CDR3 reads CASSQGGQGGYEQYF. The CDR3 DNA reads as TGCGCCAGCAGCCAAGGAGGACAGGGGGGCTACGAGCAGTACTTC.

This clonotype showed up just a few times. This sequence joins TRBV28 and TRBJ2-1, with TRBD2 as a possible D gene (6 bases). Germline V gene data show CDR1 as MDHEN and CDR2 as SYDVKM. The CDR3 runs to 16 residues. V gave up 5 bases and J gave up 5 bases, with 19 bases separating them. CDR3 bases: TGTGCCAGCAGTCCTGGGAGGCCAAGGGCTAACAATGAGCAGTTCTTC. Protein: CASSPGRPRANNEQFF.

This chain connects TRBV12-3 or TRBV12-4 to TRBJ1-4; tentatively, D is TRBD1 (5 bases). This CDR3 has 14 amino acids. With 6 bases removed from V and 7 bases from J, the gap between germline ends came to 15 bases. This CDR3 is CASSPQGVSEKLFF. The CDR3 DNA is TGTGCCAGCAGCCCGCAGGGTGTGAGTGAAAAACTGTTTTTT.

V usage is TRBV4-1 and J usage is TRBJ2-4; 10 bases map to TRBD1. The better agreement between TRBJ2-7 and the DNA end casts doubt on the J call. The CDR3 contains 14 residues. The germline V gene encodes CDR1 MGHRA and CDR2 YSYEKL. CDR3 DNA: TGCGCCAGCAGCCGCCGACAGGGGGCGGGCGAGCAGTACTTC. Translating gives CASSRRQGAGEQYF.

This clonotype turned up a few times. CDR3 residues: CASSFFRTTEFF. The CDR3 DNA sequence: TGTGCCAGCAGCTTCTTCCGGACTACCGAGTTCTTC. V is TRBV11-2 and J is TRBJ2-1; D may be TRBD2 (6 bases). The V and J ends lost 3 bases and 14 bases respectively, with 14 bases between them. The CDR3 consists of 12 residues. Germline V gene lookup returns CDR1 SGHAT and CDR2 FQNNGV. Combining the CDR3 with reference TRBV11-2 and TRBJ2-1 gives the whole variable domain EAGVAQSPRYKIIEKRQSVAFWCNPISGHATLYWYQQILGQGPKLLIQFQNNGVVDDSQLPKDRFSAERLKGVDSTLKIQPAKLEDSAVYLCASSFFRTTEFFGPGTRLTVL.

The V and J genes are TRBV7-2 and TRBJ2-5; 7 positions agree with TRBD2. The CDR3 consists of 15 residues. The J segment lost 5 bases and the V segment lost 0 bases, leaving 6 bases of the junction unmatched. Germline CDR1 is SGHTA and CDR2 is FQGNSA. The CDR3 DNA sequence: TGTGCCAGCAGCTTAGCAGGCGGGGGTTGGGAGACCCAGTACTTC. As protein: CASSLAGGGWETQYF.

The chain employs TRBV3-1 and TRBJ2-5; D is unclear. Germline assignment: CDR1 LGHDT and CDR2 YNNKEL (reference sequence). This CDR3 comprises 12 residues. Trimming took 1 base from V and 5 from J, leaving 5 bases between them. The CDR3 DNA reads TGTGCCAGCAGCCAAGCGTCGGAGACCCAGTACTTC. The encoded protein is CASSQASETQYF.

The CDR3 protein is CSVDEGTTETQYF. The CDR3 coding sequence is TGCAGCGTTGATGAGGGGACAACGGAGACCCAGTACTTC. The V call is TRBV29-1, the J call TRBJ2-5, with D maybe TRBD1 (6 bases). In germline, CDR1 is SQVTM, CDR2 ANQGSEA. Trimming shortened V by 3 bases and J by 5 bases, and 13 bases separated the two germline ends. The CDR3 runs to 13 residues.

This sequence joins TRBV12-3 or TRBV12-4 and TRBJ2-1; D could derive from TRBD1 or TRBD2 (6 bases each). The CDR3 length is 16 residues. V was shortened by 7 bases and J by 2 bases, with 18 bases between the two germline ends. CDR3 sequence (DNA): TGTGCCAGCATCCGGATGGGGGGCCTGACCTACAATGAGCAGTTCTTC. Translating gives CASIRMGGLTYNEQFF.

This clonotype has just a few counts. The chain carries TRBV7-6 and TRBJ1-2; D is possibly TRBD1 (5 bases). Trimming removed 4 bases at V and 4 bases at J, with 22 bases between. The CDR3 has 17 residues. Germline V gene data show CDR1 as SGHVS and CDR2 as FNYEAQ. The CDR3 protein is CASSSTYRDPRSYGYTF. CDR3 coding DNA: TGTGCCAGCAGCTCGACCTACCGGGACCCCAGGAGCTATGGCTACACCTTC.

This clonotype came up a few times. This chain connects TRBV29-1 to TRBJ2-1; no definite D call. The CDR3 runs to 11 residues. V shed 5 bases and J shed 0 bases, with 2 bases lying between them. The germline V gene has CDR1 SQVTM and CDR2 ANQGSEA. CDR3 sequence (DNA): TGCAGCGTTTCCTCCTACAATGAGCAGTTCTTC. Translated: CSVSSYNEQFF.

The chain combines TRBV11-3 with TRBJ2-1; 9 positions agree with TRBD2. V gave up 5 bases and J gave up 7 bases; unmatched junction bases: 6. CDR3 size: 14 residues. CDR1 and CDR2 from the germline V gene are SGHNT and YENEEA. DNA for the CDR3: TGTGCCAGCAGCCGGCCCCTAGCGGGAAATGAGCAGTTCTTC. It encodes CASSRPLAGNEQFF.